The entry below gives a single T cell receptor (beta chain) sequence along with its context. This specimen belongs to a study of blood T cell repertoires in COVID-19. Study in general: The study drew acute and convalescent COVID-19 samples from the United States, Italy and Spain. Nucleic acid was either cDNA or gDNA, and it came from T cells, B-cell-depleted T cells, or PBMCs.

V was pared by 3 bases and J by 6 bases, with 4 bases of the junction left unmatched. The CDR3 is 14 residues long. CDR1 is SGHTA and CDR2 is FQGNSA in the germline V gene. In the source study's methods: Using reference gene primer amplification, nucleated cell counts were estimated. Assay: immunoSEQ multiplex PCR; the TCRdb copy retains only in-frame clones and omits some. V and J calls and clone size are as listed in that table; D and trimming were resolved from the DNA. The sample lists 90,000 to 120,000 clones; around 89% were seen once. V gene TRBV7-2 combines with J gene TRBJ2-1; 8 bases are shared with TRBD2. This sequence originates from a man aged 35 to 55 with active or convalescent COVID-19. Sequencing used peripheral blood. CDR3 sequence reads: CASSFAGRGNEQFF. CDR3 coding DNA: TGTGCCAGCAGCTTCGCCGGGAGGGGCAATGAGCAGTTCTTC.